The entry below describes one TCR beta chain. Its antigen is not known. Every isolated RNA sample was fully reverse transcribed, so sequencing captured expressed TCRB transcripts. Generated by immunoSEQ multiplex PCR, the TCRdb table keeps only in-frame clones and is missing some. The sample records approximately 250,000 clones, around 24% being singletons. These data originate in a study of beta chain features in type 1 diabetes. Turning to the study itself: There was similarity between patients and healthy donors in age, gender and cell yields. Study-wide points: Fewer insertions but more deletions were seen at VDJ junctions in type 1 diabetes patients. There was a moderate but significant shortening of TCRB CDR3s in all four CD4+ subsets of Type 1 diabetes patients. It was among patients, rather than healthy donors, that naive, central memory and Treg TCRB repertoires appeared more similar.

V shed 6 bases, J shed 4 bases, and the junction held 3 bases outside the gene matches. The germline gives CDR1 MNHEY, CDR2 SVGAGI. This CDR3 is 14 amino acids long. This clonotype originated in a woman between 25 and 40 years old with type 1 diabetes. The J gene is TRBJ2-2, the V gene TRBV6-5; 9 bases map to TRBD1. Sequenced input: naive CD4+ T cells from blood. CDR3 sequence reads: CASRRTGVTGELFF. For the CDR3, the DNA is TGTGCCAGCAGAAGGACAGGGGTCACCGGGGAGCTGTTTTTT.